Listed below are T cell receptor beta chains from one sample, sequenced in a study of blood T cell repertoires in COVID-19. Clones were sequenced by immunoSEQ multiplex PCR, and TCRdb holds only the in-frame ones, with some missing. This table has fewer than 200,000 clones, 60% to 85% appearing once. Sequencing was carried out using peripheral blood. The receptors derive from a man aged 60 to 75 with acute or convalescent COVID-19. The CDR3 runs from the conserved cysteine through the conserved F or W. A D gene is named only where the DNA matches it firmly. Clone size is not always given. Where it is, it says once, few, many or a class for expanded clones.

J gene: TRBJ2-3
V gene: TRBV5-6
D gene: TRBD1
clone size: -
CDR3 DNA: TGTGCCAGCAGCTATGGACAGGGGACAGATACGCAGTATTTT
CDR3 protein: CASSYGQGTDTQYF

J gene: TRBJ1-2
V gene: TRBV3-1/TRBV3-2
D gene: TRBD1
clone size: few
CDR3 DNA: TGTGCCAGCAGCCCTCACCCGCGGGAGGGGGCGGCGAACTATGGCTACACCTTC
CDR3 protein: CASSPHPREGAANYGYTF

J gene: TRBJ1-2
V gene: TRBV21-1
D gene: -
clone size: once
CDR3 DNA: TGTGCCAGCAGGGGTGGACAGGGTGCCTATGGCTACACCTTC
CDR3 protein: CASRGGQGAYGYTF

J gene: TRBJ2-3
V gene: TRBV5-4
D gene: -
clone size: -
CDR3 DNA: TGTGCCAGCAGCTTGGCCGGGGGTGGTTTAGATACGCAGTATTTT
CDR3 protein: CASSLAGGGLDTQYF

J gene: TRBJ2-7
V gene: TRBV6-1
D gene: TRBD2
clone size: -
CDR3 DNA: TGTGCCAGCAGTGAAGCTATCCTAGCGGTCTCCTACGAGCAGTACTTC
CDR3 protein: CASSEAILAVSYEQYF

J gene: TRBJ2-7
V gene: TRBV6-5
D gene: TRBD1
clone size: few
CDR3 DNA: TGTGCCAGCAGTTACGACAGGGACTACGAGCAGTACTTC
CDR3 protein: CASSYDRDYEQYF

J gene: TRBJ2-7
V gene: TRBV6-1
D gene: TRBD1
clone size: -
CDR3 DNA: TGTGCCAGCGGTGAGGGACAGGGGACCTACGAGCAGTACTTC
CDR3 protein: CASGEGQGTYEQYF

J gene: TRBJ2-2
V gene: TRBV4-3
D gene: -
clone size: -
CDR3 DNA: TGCGCCAGCAGCCAAGATTGGCAGGGGAACACCGGGGAGCTGTTTTTT
CDR3 protein: CASSQDWQGNTGELFF

J gene: TRBJ2-5
V gene: TRBV27
D gene: -
clone size: -
CDR3 DNA: TGTGCCAGCAAACGGACAGCCGGCATGCAAGAGACCCAGTACTTC
CDR3 protein: CASKRTAGMQETQYF

J gene: TRBJ1-2
V gene: TRBV18
D gene: TRBD1
clone size: -
CDR3 DNA: TGTGCCAGCTCACCCAGAGCTACAGGGGATAACTATGGCTACACCTTC
CDR3 protein: CASSPRATGDNYGYTF

J gene: TRBJ2-3
V gene: TRBV5-1
D gene: TRBD1
clone size: -
CDR3 DNA: TGCGCCAGCAGCATTCAGGGGGCTTCCACAGATACGCAGTATTTT
CDR3 protein: CASSIQGASTDTQYF

J gene: TRBJ2-1
V gene: TRBV5-5
D gene: -
clone size: -
CDR3 DNA: TGTGCCAGCGGCTCAGACAACTCTTACAATGAGCAGTTCTTC
CDR3 protein: CASGSDNSYNEQFF

J gene: TRBJ2-2
V gene: TRBV7-2
D gene: -
clone size: few
CDR3 DNA: TGTGCCAGCAGCCGTAATACGAACACCGGGGAGCTGTTTTTT
CDR3 protein: CASSRNTNTGELFF

J gene: TRBJ2-1
V gene: TRBV4-1
D gene: -
clone size: -
CDR3 DNA: TGCGCCAGCAGCCAAGATCCCTTTACATCCAAATTTTACAATGAGCAGTTCTTC
CDR3 protein: CASSQDPFTSKFYNEQFF

J gene: TRBJ2-1
V gene: TRBV11-2
D gene: TRBD2
clone size: once
CDR3 DNA: TGTGCCAGCAGACCAGCGGGGAACCGAAACAATGAGCAGTTCTTC
CDR3 protein: CASRPAGNRNNEQFF

J gene: TRBJ1-2
V gene: TRBV29-1
D gene: -
clone size: -
CDR3 DNA: TGCACGCCGGGACGGGGGGAATTTACGGGCTACACCTTC
CDR3 protein: CTPGRGEFTGYTF

J gene: TRBJ1-6
V gene: TRBV10-3
D gene: TRBD1
clone size: -
CDR3 DNA: TGTGCCATCAATCCGGGACAGGGTTATTCACCCCTCCACTTT
CDR3 protein: CAINPGQGYSPLHF

J gene: TRBJ1-5
V gene: TRBV5-1
D gene: -
clone size: few
CDR3 DNA: TGCGCCAGCAGCCAAGAGGGAGGGATATATCAGCCCCAGCATTTT
CDR3 protein: CASSQEGGIYQPQHF